This entry concerns a single T cell receptor (beta chain). Its antigen is not identified. These data are taken from a study of graft-versus-host responses after intestinal transplantation. Assay used: immunoSEQ multiplex PCR; TCRdb lists only in-frame clones, some missing. The sample lists tens of thousands of clones, roughly 80% occurring once. The CDR3 has 14 residues. CDR1 and CDR2 (germline): MGHRA, YSYEKL. V was clipped by 4 bases and J by 5 bases, with 12 bases between them. Sequencing used unstimulated CD8+ T cells sorted from spleen or lymph node cells, obtained before intestinal transplant. This TCR was sampled from a human donor who received an intestinal transplant. The gene calls are TRBV4-1 and TRBJ2-1, with D possibly matching TRBD1 (6 bases). CDR3 protein: CASSRPDRNNEQFF. CDR3 DNA sequence: TGCGCCAGCAGCCGGCCGGACAGAAACAATGAGCAGTTCTTC.